The 28 T cell receptor beta chains presented below share a single source sample, sequenced in a study of cytomegalovirus exposure and HLA in healthy donors. Use of 60 Vbeta and 13 Jbeta primers characterized the PCR. Profiled with immunoSEQ multiplex PCR; TCRdb holds only in-frame clones, not every one. The sample lists fewer than 120,000 clones, roughly 78% occurring once. Sequencing was carried out using PBMCs. The receptors shown here come from a woman under 40 in good health and CMV-seronegative.

The gene calls are TRBV25-1 and TRBJ1-5; 10 bases fit TRBD1. Losses at the gene ends were 3 bases for V and 7 bases for J; bases not matched to a gene: 6. The CDR3 extends over 15 amino acids. Germline lookup yields CDR1 MGHDK and CDR2 SYGVNS. The CDR3 loop is CASSDGGQGNQPQHF. CDR3 sequence (DNA): TGTGCCAGCAGTGACGGGGGACAGGGGAACCAGCCCCAGCATTTT.

The genes are TRBV7-9 and TRBJ1-4, with TRBD1 matching 11 bases. Germline values: CDR1 SEHNR, CDR2 FQNEAQ (reference sequence). The ends lost 5 bases at V and 2 bases at J; junction bases unmatched: 7. The CDR3 is made up of 17 amino acids. CDR3 in DNA: TGTGCCAGCAGCGAGTGGACAGGGGGCTACACTAATGAAAAACTGTTTTTT. This sequence encodes CASSEWTGGYTNEKLFF.

The chain links TRBV5-4 to TRBJ2-7, with D maybe TRBD1 (5 bases). CDR1 is SGHNT and CDR2 is YYREEE in the germline V gene (reference sequence). V lost 0 bases and J lost 5, with 12 bases in between. The CDR3 runs to 14 residues. CDR3 residues: CASSLDRKANEQYF. Here the CDR3 DNA reads TGTGCCAGCAGCTTGGACAGGAAGGCTAACGAGCAGTACTTC.

This rearrangement joins TRBV13 to TRBJ2-5; maybe TRBD1 (7 bases). The V end was cut by 5 bases, the J end by 5 bases, with 15 bases between. In germline, CDR1 is PRHDT, CDR2 FYEKMQ (reference sequence). There are 14 residues in the CDR3. CDR3 in DNA: TGTGCCAGCAGCCTGCGACAGGGAGGTGAGACCCAGTACTTC. Translation: CASSLRQGGETQYF.

V is TRBV6-5 and J is TRBJ1-1; D is uncertain. The V and J ends lost 6 bases and 0 bases respectively, with 8 bases between them. The CDR3 is 13 residues long. Germline lookup yields CDR1 MNHEY and CDR2 SVGAGI. The CDR3 sequence is CASRDQVNTEAFF. For the CDR3, the DNA is TGTGCCAGCAGGGATCAGGTGAACACTGAAGCTTTCTTT.

The chain couples TRBV9 to TRBJ1-2, with D perhaps TRBD1 (5 bases). V was clipped by 4 bases and J by 8 bases, with 18 bases between them. The CDR3 loop spans 14 amino acids. Germline V gives CDR1 SGDLS, CDR2 YYNGEE. The CDR3 is CASSTPGLLRGYTF. The CDR3 nucleotides read TGTGCCAGCAGCACTCCGGGACTATTGCGGGGCTACACCTTC.

The V call is TRBV28, the J call TRBJ1-4; D is unclear. Germline V gene data show CDR1 as MDHEN and CDR2 as SYDVKM. V was pared by 0 bases and J by 7 bases, with 6 bases between. The CDR3 is 13 residues long. The CDR3 reads CASSLWPGEKLFF. Written as DNA, the CDR3 is TGTGCCAGCAGTTTATGGCCGGGTGAAAAACTGTTTTTT. Full variable domain (remainder filled in from reference TRBV28 and TRBJ1-4): DVKVTQSSRYLVKRTGEKVFLECVQDMDHENMFWYRQDPGLGLRLIYFSYDVKMKEKGDIPEGYSVSREKKERFSLILESASTNQTSMYLCASSLWPGEKLFFGSGTQLSVL.

The CDR3 is CASSPITRKETQYF. As DNA, the CDR3 is TGTGCCAGCTCACCGATAACTAGGAAAGAGACCCAGTACTTC. The chain has TRBV18 and TRBJ2-5; maybe TRBD2 (5 bases). The germline V and J ends were trimmed by 3 bases and 3 bases, with 11 bases remaining between them. Germline V gene sequence: CDR1 KGHSH, CDR2 LQKENI. There are 14 residues in the CDR3.

The CDR3 nucleotides read TGTGCCAGCAGTTTACTTATTAGTAAACGGGGACCCCTAAAGGAGGGGAGCGGCTACACCTTC. Translating it yields CASSLLISKRGPLKEGSGYTF. This chain links TRBV28 with TRBJ1-2, with D possibly TRBD1 on 5 matching bases. The CDR3 has 21 residues. The germline CDR1 and CDR2 sequences are MDHEN and SYDVKM. Trimming took off 2 bases at V and 8 bases at J, with 36 bases between the two ends.

This clone showed up just a few times. The CDR3: CASSQHKSSGANVLTF. Here the CDR3 DNA reads TGCGCCAGCAGCCAACATAAGAGCTCTGGGGCCAACGTCCTGACTTTC. V usage is TRBV4-3 and J usage is TRBJ2-6; no clear D. Germline assignment: CDR1 LGHNA and CDR2 YSLEER. Deletions cut 2 bases from V and 0 bases from J, with 8 bases between. The CDR3 has 16 amino acids.

This clone turned up a few times. The chain couples TRBV28 to TRBJ1-1, with 9 bases matching TRBD1. Per germline, CDR1 MDHEN and CDR2 SYDVKM. Losses at the gene ends were 5 bases for V and 4 bases for J; bases not matched to a gene: 8. The CDR3 extends over 15 amino acids. CDR3 bases: TGTGCCAGCAGTCCGGGGGTGACAGGGGGCACTGAAGCTTTCTTT. Protein sequence: CASSPGVTGGTEAFF.

This chain links TRBV7-2 with TRBJ2-2, with TRBD2 as a possible D gene (5 bases). The CDR3 contains 13 residues. The germline V and J ends were trimmed by 1 base and 7 bases, with 7 bases remaining between them. CDR1 is SGHTA, CDR2 FQGNSA, per germline. CDR3 bases: TGTGCCAGCAGCTTAGTTCGGGGCGGGGAGCTGTTTTTT. It yields the protein CASSLVRGGELFF.

The gene calls are TRBV9 and TRBJ1-1; the D gene is possibly TRBD1 (6 bases). CDR3 length: 15 residues. Trimming left V 4 bases short and J 0 bases short, with 13 bases between. Germline V gives CDR1 SGDLS, CDR2 YYNGEE. The CDR3 sequence is CASSYRDTMNTEAFF. CDR3 DNA: TGTGCCAGCAGCTACCGGGACACAATGAACACTGAAGCTTTCTTT. Together with reference TRBV9 and TRBJ1-1, the CDR3 gives the full variable domain: DSGVTQTPKHLITATGQRVTLRCSPRSGDLSVYWYQQSLDQGLQFLIQYYNGEERAKGNILERFSAQQFPDLHSELNLSSLELGDSALYFCASSYRDTMNTEAFFGQGTRLTVV.

The V and J genes are TRBV4-2 and TRBJ2-7; possibly TRBD2 for D (6 bases). Per the germline V gene, CDR1 is LGHNA and CDR2 is YNFKEQ. The germline V and J ends were trimmed by 0 bases and 6 bases, with 15 bases remaining between them. The CDR3 length is 15 residues. The CDR3 DNA reads TGTGCCAGCAGCCAAGATCGGAGGGCCTGGGGCGAGCAGTACTTC. Protein: CASSQDRRAWGEQYF.

This chain uses TRBV11-2 with TRBJ2-3, with D possibly matching TRBD2 (6 bases). Trimming stripped 7 bases from V and 1 base from J, with 15 bases between. The germline gives CDR1 SGHAT, CDR2 FQNNGV. The CDR3 runs to 15 residues. The CDR3 here is CASTLGGVGTDTQYF. The CDR3 DNA follows: TGTGCCAGCACCCTCGGGGGTGTCGGCACAGATACGCAGTATTTT.

V usage is TRBV5-8 and J usage is TRBJ2-7; unclear D gene. From germline, CDR1 is SGHTS and CDR2 YDEGEE. CDR3 length: 14 amino acids. V gave up 6 bases and J gave up 2 bases, with 15 bases separating them. CDR3 coding DNA: TGTGCCAGCACCATCCCCAGATTAACCTACGAGCAGTACTTC. Its protein product is CASTIPRLTYEQYF.

This clone was detected a few times. The chain couples TRBV12-1 to TRBJ2-1; the table's D gene call, TRBD2, was not cross checked with the DNA. TRBV12-1 is deemed a pseudogene. The CDR3 has 16 amino acids. The CDR3 DNA follows: TGTGCCAGCAGCTTTAAGCGGAATAGCTCCTACAATGAGCAGTTCTTC. Protein: CASSFKRNSSYNEQFF.

The V call is TRBV4-3, the J call TRBJ1-2; TRBD1 matches 10 bases. The CDR3 spans 16 residues. Trimming cost V 0 bases and J 6 bases; bases outside gene matches: 7. From germline, CDR1 is LGHNA and CDR2 YSLEER. CDR3 coding DNA: TGCGCCAGCAGCCAAGATCAGGGGACAGGGGAGGATGGCTACACCTTC. It yields the protein CASSQDQGTGEDGYTF.

The rearrangement joins TRBV6-4 to TRBJ1-5; D remains unclear. Trimming stripped 2 bases from V and 8 bases from J, with 13 bases between. The CDR3 is 14 amino acids. Germline lookup yields CDR1 MRHNA and CDR2 SNTAGT. The CDR3 coding sequence is TGTGCCAGCAGTGACCCGCCCCTAAGAGAGCCCCAGCATTTT. Its translation: CASSDPPLREPQHF.

The chain is built from TRBV7-6 and TRBJ2-2; perhaps TRBD2 as D (6 bases). CDR1 is SGHVS, CDR2 FNYEAQ, per germline. V gave up 5 bases and J gave up 6 bases, with 16 bases separating them. The CDR3 length is 15 residues. The CDR3 protein is CASSRDLAASGELFF. The CDR3 DNA follows: TGTGCCAGCAGCCGGGACTTAGCGGCCTCCGGGGAGCTGTTTTTT.

The chain joins TRBV13 to TRBJ2-1; possibly TRBD2 for D (5 bases). The V gene's germline CDR1 is PRHDT and CDR2 FYEKMQ (reference sequence). The CDR3 contains 15 residues. Deletions cut 8 bases from V and 1 base from J, with 15 bases between. The CDR3 spells CASSGVGESYNEQFF. In DNA form, the CDR3 reads TGTGCCAGCTCCGGGGTGGGAGAATCCTACAATGAGCAGTTCTTC. The whole variable domain, remainder taken from reference TRBV13 and TRBJ2-1, is AAGVIQSPRHLIKEKRETATLKCYPIPRHDTVYWYQQGPGQDPQFLISFYEKMQSDKGSIPDRFSAQQFSDYHSELNMSSLELGDSALYFCASSGVGESYNEQFFGPGTRLTVL.

The chain recombines TRBV6-4 with TRBJ2-2, with D tentatively TRBD2 (6 bases). Germline values: CDR1 MRHNA, CDR2 SNTAGT. The CDR3 loop spans 14 amino acids. Trimming removed 2 bases from V and 3 bases from J, with 7 bases in between. The CDR3 DNA reads as TGTGCCAGCAGTGACGGGACTCACACCGGGGAGCTGTTTTTT. The encoded protein is CASSDGTHTGELFF.

On this clone itself: Different DNA sequences within this sample yield the same CDR3. The chain couples TRBV27 to TRBJ2-7; 7 positions match TRBD1. CDR3 size: 13 residues. The germline CDR1 and CDR2 sequences are MNHEY and SMNVEV (reference sequence). Losses at the gene ends were 3 bases for V and 4 bases for J; bases not matched to a gene: 3. CDR3 in DNA: TGTGCCAGCAGTTTTGGCAGGGGGTACGAGCAGTACTTC. It encodes CASSFGRGYEQYF.

V gene TRBV10-2 combines with J gene TRBJ2-7; weak D call: TRBD2 (5 bases). Germline V CDR1 and CDR2: WSHSY, SAAADI. The CDR3 is 11 residues long. Trimming pared 8 bases from V and 6 bases from J, leaving 11 bases between. The DNA of the CDR3 is TGCGCCAGCGGTGGAGGAGGCGAGCAGTACTTC. Amino acids: CASGGGGEQYF.

CDR3 sequence: CASSYIRGSYTF. The DNA of the CDR3 is TGTGCCAGCAGTTACATCAGGGGTAGCTACACCTTC. J is TRBJ1-2 and V is TRBV6-5, with D possibly matching TRBD1 (6 bases). The CDR3 has 12 residues. Germline assignment: CDR1 MNHEY and CDR2 SVGAGI. The V gene lost 2 bases and the J gene lost 9 bases, with 10 bases spanning the gap.

The chain is built from TRBV14 and TRBJ1-4; a weak D match, TRBD1 (6 bases). Germline CDR1 SGHDN, CDR2 FVKESK. The V and J ends lost 4 bases and 0 bases respectively, with 12 bases between them. This CDR3 is built from 16 residues. The CDR3 is CASSREYRATNEKLFF. CDR3 DNA sequence: TGTGCCAGCAGCCGAGAGTACAGGGCAACTAATGAAAAACTGTTTTTT.

The V gene is TRBV7-3, the J gene TRBJ2-3; 8 nucleotides match TRBD1. Germline lookup yields CDR1 SGHTA and CDR2 FQGTGA. V lost 8 bases and J lost 5; bases outside the gene matches: 9. The CDR3 totals 14 residues. CDR3 loop: CASARQGAIDTQYF. For the CDR3, the DNA is TGTGCCAGCGCCCGGCAGGGGGCAATAGATACGCAGTATTTT. Variable domain in full (rest from reference TRBV7-3 and TRBJ2-3): GAGVSQTPSNKVTEKGKYVELRCDPISGHTALYWYRQSLGQGPEFLIYFQGTGAADDSGLPNDRFFAVRPEGSVSTLKIQRTERGDSAVYLCASARQGAIDTQYFGPGTRLTVL.

CDR3 sequence: CASSVRQVVPYEQYF. Written as DNA, the CDR3 is TGTGCCAGCAGTGTCCGACAGGTTGTTCCCTACGAGCAGTACTTC. The J gene is TRBJ2-7, the V gene TRBV2, with a weak D call TRBD1 (6 bases). CDR1 is SNHLY and CDR2 is FYNNEI in the germline V gene. There are 15 residues in the CDR3. Trimming removed 4 bases from V and 2 bases from J, with 15 bases in between.